A selection of T cell receptor beta chains follows, all from one sample in a study of PD-L1 blockade in urothelial cancer. This table comes from immunoSEQ multiplex PCR, and its TCRdb copy is limited to in-frame clones, with some not included. The data contain about 130,000 clones, roughly 83% of them seen just once; the ten biggest clones take up 3.2%. The sample here was PBMCs, taken around atezolizumab (anti-PD-L1) treatment. These receptors came from a man aged 45 to 65 with urothelial cancer. The CDR3 runs from the conserved cysteine through the conserved F or W. The D gene is left open where the match is weak. Size is stated for part of the rows, as once, few or many counts, or as a class when the clone is expanded.

clone size: .; V gene: TRBV7-9; J gene: TRBJ2-1; D gene: TRBD2; CDR3 DNA: TGTGCCAGCAGCGGAGCCGGGACTAGCGGGATCGGTGAGCAGTTCTTC; CDR3 protein: CASSGAGTSGIGEQFF
clone size: .; V gene: TRBV14; J gene: TRBJ2-5; D gene: .; CDR3 DNA: TGTGCCAGCAGCCATGGTGGGGCAGCGTACCAAGAGACCCAGTACTTC; CDR3 protein: CASSHGGAAYQETQYF
clone size: .; V gene: TRBV5-5; J gene: TRBJ2-7; D gene: TRBD1; CDR3 DNA: TGTGCCAGCAGTCGACAGGGGAAGGACTACGAGCAGTACTTC; CDR3 protein: CASSRQGKDYEQYF
clone size: .; V gene: TRBV5-6; J gene: TRBJ2-7; D gene: TRBD2; CDR3 DNA: TGTGCCAGCAGCTGGTCTAGCGGGAGTTACGAGCAGTACTTC; CDR3 protein: CASSWSSGSYEQYF
clone size: .; V gene: TRBV18; J gene: TRBJ1-1; D gene: .; CDR3 DNA: TGTGCCAGTTCCTTCCAGGCGTTAAAACAGTCGAACACTGAAGCTTTCTTT; CDR3 protein: CASSFQALKQSNTEAFF
clone size: once; V gene: TRBV18; J gene: TRBJ2-7; D gene: TRBD1; CDR3 DNA: TGTGCCAGCTCACCTCGGACAGGAACCTACGAGCAGTACTTC; CDR3 protein: CASSPRTGTYEQYF
clone size: once; V gene: TRBV30; J gene: TRBJ2-1; D gene: TRBD2; CDR3 DNA: TGTGCCTGGAGGCCCGCGAGCGGGAAGGCCTACTACAATGAGCAGTTCTTC; CDR3 protein: CAWRPASGKAYYNEQFF
clone size: .; V gene: TRBV14; J gene: TRBJ1-6; D gene: .; CDR3 DNA: TGTGCCAGCAGCCAAGAAGTCGGTCTCTCCTATAATTCACCCCTCCACTTT; CDR3 protein: CASSQEVGLSYNSPLHF
clone size: .; V gene: TRBV4-2; J gene: TRBJ2-1; D gene: TRBD2; CDR3 DNA: TGTGCCAGCAGCCAAGAATTAGCGGGAGGACCTTACAATGAGCAGTTCTTC; CDR3 protein: CASSQELAGGPYNEQFF
clone size: .; V gene: TRBV4-1; J gene: TRBJ2-7; D gene: TRBD1; CDR3 DNA: TGCGCCAGCAGCCTACCGGGACAGTCCTACGAGCAGTACTTC; CDR3 protein: CASSLPGQSYEQYF
clone size: .; V gene: TRBV5-6; J gene: TRBJ1-1; D gene: TRBD1; CDR3 DNA: TGTGCCAGCAGCCGGTCGCCAGGGGGCTACACTGAAGCTTTCTTT; CDR3 protein: CASSRSPGGYTEAFF
clone size: .; V gene: TRBV6-4; J gene: TRBJ1-6; D gene: .; CDR3 DNA: TGTGCCAGCAGTGATTCCCCCAGAAATTCACCCCTCCACTTT; CDR3 protein: CASSDSPRNSPLHF
clone size: .; V gene: TRBV7-9; J gene: TRBJ1-3; D gene: .; CDR3 DNA: TGTGCCAGCAGCCCGCCGGGGGTAAACTCTGGAAACACCATATATTTT; CDR3 protein: CASSPPGVNSGNTIYF
clone size: .; V gene: TRBV11-2; J gene: TRBJ2-3; D gene: TRBD2; CDR3 DNA: TGTGCCAGCAGCCCCCCTACTAGCGTCACAGATACGCAGTATTTT; CDR3 protein: CASSPPTSVTDTQYF
clone size: .; V gene: TRBV5-1; J gene: TRBJ2-1; D gene: .; CDR3 DNA: TGCGCCAGCAGTGATACGAGCGGGCTCCTGCGAGGGAGGTCCTACAATGAGCAGTTCTTC; CDR3 protein: CASSDTSGLLRGRSYNEQFF
clone size: .; V gene: TRBV5-6; J gene: TRBJ2-5; D gene: .; CDR3 DNA: TGTGCCAGCAGCTTTTTGGTCAGTAGCGCCGAAGAGACCCAGTACTTC; CDR3 protein: CASSFLVSSAEETQYF
clone size: few; V gene: TRBV10-3; J gene: TRBJ2-2; D gene: .; CDR3 DNA: TGTGCCACCGCGGTCCTCCCCGACACCGGGGAGCTGTTTTTT; CDR3 protein: CATAVLPDTGELFF
clone size: .; V gene: TRBV10-2; J gene: TRBJ1-5; D gene: .; CDR3 DNA: TGCGCCAGCAGCCCCGGGACAACCTGGGGTCAGCCCCAGCATTTT; CDR3 protein: CASSPGTTWGQPQHF
clone size: .; V gene: TRBV28; J gene: TRBJ1-5; D gene: .; CDR3 DNA: TGTGCCAGCAGTTCGACCGGGACACTGAATCAGCCCCAGCATTTT; CDR3 protein: CASSSTGTLNQPQHF
clone size: .; V gene: TRBV10-3; J gene: TRBJ2-4; D gene: TRBD1; CDR3 DNA: TGTGCCAGCCAGGGGGCCAGCAAAAACATTCAGTACTTC; CDR3 protein: CASQGASKNIQYF
clone size: .; V gene: TRBV7-9; J gene: TRBJ1-4; D gene: TRBD1; CDR3 DNA: TGTGCCAGCAGCCAAGAGGACAGGGGGTATGCAACTAATGAAAAACTGTTTTTT; CDR3 protein: CASSQEDRGYATNEKLFF
clone size: .; V gene: TRBV2; J gene: TRBJ1-2; D gene: TRBD1; CDR3 DNA: TGTGCCAGCAGCGGTAGACAGGGGTCCTATGGCTACACCTTC; CDR3 protein: CASSGRQGSYGYTF
clone size: once; V gene: TRBV7-2; J gene: TRBJ2-1; D gene: .; CDR3 DNA: TGTGCCAGCAGCTTAGGCAGGGGCGATGAGCAGTTCTTC; CDR3 protein: CASSLGRGDEQFF
clone size: .; V gene: TRBV29-1; J gene: TRBJ1-5; D gene: TRBD1; CDR3 DNA: TGCAGCGTTGAGACAGGGGGTAATCAGCCCCAGCATTTT; CDR3 protein: CSVETGGNQPQHF
clone size: .; V gene: TRBV28; J gene: TRBJ1-2; D gene: TRBD1; CDR3 DNA: TGTGCCAGCAGTACCACAGGGGGACTCTATGGCTACACCTTC; CDR3 protein: CASSTTGGLYGYTF
clone size: .; V gene: TRBV7-9; J gene: TRBJ2-2; D gene: TRBD2; CDR3 DNA: TGTGCCAGCAGCTTAGCCTCCCTGGCGGGAGGGACCGGGGAGCTGTTTTTT; CDR3 protein: CASSLASLAGGTGELFF
clone size: .; V gene: TRBV11-3; J gene: TRBJ1-3; D gene: .; CDR3 DNA: TGTGCCAGCAGCTTAGGAGGATTCGGAAACACCATATATTTT; CDR3 protein: CASSLGGFGNTIYF
clone size: .; V gene: TRBV4-2; J gene: TRBJ2-3; D gene: TRBD2; CDR3 DNA: TGTGCCAGCAGCCCGGGGCTAGCGGGGTCGTTTAGCACAGATACGCAGTATTTT; CDR3 protein: CASSPGLAGSFSTDTQYF
clone size: .; V gene: TRBV20-1; J gene: TRBJ2-7; D gene: .; CDR3 DNA: TGCAGTGCCCTACAGGGCTTCGAGCAGTACTTC; CDR3 protein: CSALQGFEQYF
clone size: .; V gene: TRBV19; J gene: TRBJ2-7; D gene: TRBD2; CDR3 DNA: TGTGCCAGTAGCCTAGGGGGTAGCGGGAGCCTTCCCTACGAGCAGTACTTC; CDR3 protein: CASSLGGSGSLPYEQYF
clone size: .; V gene: TRBV28; J gene: TRBJ1-5; D gene: .; CDR3 DNA: TGTGCCAGCAACCTCCGGGGGAAGCCCCAGCATTTT; CDR3 protein: CASNLRGKPQHF
clone size: .; V gene: TRBV15; J gene: TRBJ2-5; D gene: TRBD2; CDR3 DNA: TGTGCCACCAGCAGAGATGTAGGGGCTAGCGGGACTCAAGAGACCCAGTACTTC; CDR3 protein: CATSRDVGASGTQETQYF
clone size: .; V gene: TRBV7-2; J gene: TRBJ2-5; D gene: .; CDR3 DNA: TGTGCCAGCAGCTTACATGTGACAGGAAAAGAGACCCAGTACTTC; CDR3 protein: CASSLHVTGKETQYF
clone size: .; V gene: TRBV15; J gene: TRBJ1-5; D gene: TRBD1; CDR3 DNA: TGTGCCACCAGTACGGACAGGGGCGGCAATCAGCCCCAGCATTTT; CDR3 protein: CATSTDRGGNQPQHF
clone size: .; V gene: TRBV18; J gene: TRBJ2-1; D gene: TRBD2; CDR3 DNA: TGTGCCAGCTCACCTAGCGGGAGGGCCTACAATGAGCAGTTCTTC; CDR3 protein: CASSPSGRAYNEQFF
clone size: .; V gene: TRBV7-2; J gene: TRBJ1-3; D gene: .; CDR3 DNA: TGTGCCAGCAGCCTCGGACAACGGGACACCATATATTTT; CDR3 protein: CASSLGQRDTIYF
clone size: .; V gene: TRBV7-2; J gene: TRBJ1-5; D gene: .; CDR3 DNA: TGTGCCAGCAGCTTACCCGGGAACGGTCAGCCCCAGCATTTT; CDR3 protein: CASSLPGNGQPQHF